This TCR beta chain stems from a study of OX40 agonist ivuxolimab in advanced cancers. The CDR3 length is 14 residues. Germline V CDR1 and CDR2: MNHEY, SVGAGI. Trimming shortened V by 2 bases and J by 6 bases, and 13 bases separated the two germline ends. Data came from immunoSEQ multiplex PCR; TCRdb stores just in-frame clones and leaves some out. The sample yields about 60,000 clones, 80% to 90% seen once. V and J are TRBV6-5 and TRBJ1-1; the D is unclear. The input for sequencing was CD4+ or CD8+ T cells sorted from blood, taken in a trial of the OX40 agonist ivuxolimab. The clonotype originates from an adult with an advanced solid tumor such as melanoma, head and neck, liver or kidney cancer. The CDR3, as DNA: TGTGCCAGCAGTTACGGCACCTGGAGGGCTGAAGCTTTCTTT. Translated, it gives CASSYGTWRAEAFF.